This T cell receptor beta chain is drawn from a study of a mutant IDH1 vaccine in newly diagnosed glioma. The overall study: Onset of vaccination occurred 4-6 weeks following radiotherapy alone, or with temozolomide cycles. Study results and caveats: It was roughly 93% of patients that developed vaccine-induced immune responses.

Time point meaning: week 35, safety follow-up. With topical imiquimod, each dose of the vaccine consisted of 300 ug of mutant IDH1 20-mer peptide. Vaccination of patients was performed eight times, in weeks 1, 3, 5, 7, 11, 15, 19 and 23. The CDR3 has 15 residues. Details on this clone: Its antigen remains unidentified.

Some clones are missing from TCRdb's copy, which holds only in-frame ones; the method was immunoSEQ multiplex PCR. The repertoire holds 60,000 to 75,000 clones, roughly 86% seen once, with approximately 2% in the top ten. Specimen: PBMCs, collected from a glioma patient whose treatment included an IDH1 peptide vaccine. The origin of this receptor is a man aged 25-40 years with glioma. V and J are TRBV21-1 and TRBJ2-7; TRBD2, the table's D call, lacks a check against the DNA. TRBV21-1 is a pseudogene segment. As DNA, the CDR3 is TGTGCCAGCAGCAAAGAGGGAGGGGCGGATTACGAGCAGTACTTC. Protein sequence: CASSKEGGADYEQYF.